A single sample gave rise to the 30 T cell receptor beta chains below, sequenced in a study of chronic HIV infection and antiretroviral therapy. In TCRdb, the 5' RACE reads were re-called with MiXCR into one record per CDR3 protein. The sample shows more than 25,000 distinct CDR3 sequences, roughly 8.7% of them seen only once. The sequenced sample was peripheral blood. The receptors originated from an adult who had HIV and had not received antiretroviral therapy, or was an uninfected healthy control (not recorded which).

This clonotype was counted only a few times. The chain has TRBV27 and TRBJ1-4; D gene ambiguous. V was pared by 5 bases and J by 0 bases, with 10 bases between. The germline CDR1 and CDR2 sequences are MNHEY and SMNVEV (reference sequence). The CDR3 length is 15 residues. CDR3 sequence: CASSPRIATNEKLFF. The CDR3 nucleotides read TGTGCCAGCAGTCCCCGGATTGCAACTAATGAAAAACTGTTTTTT.

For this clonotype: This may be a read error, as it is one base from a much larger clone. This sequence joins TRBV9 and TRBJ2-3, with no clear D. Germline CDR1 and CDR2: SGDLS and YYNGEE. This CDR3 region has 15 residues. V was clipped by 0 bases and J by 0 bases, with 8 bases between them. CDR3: CASSVVWGSTDTQYF. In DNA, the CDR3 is TGTGCCAGCAGCGTAGTTTGGGGTAGCACAGATACGCAGTATTTT.

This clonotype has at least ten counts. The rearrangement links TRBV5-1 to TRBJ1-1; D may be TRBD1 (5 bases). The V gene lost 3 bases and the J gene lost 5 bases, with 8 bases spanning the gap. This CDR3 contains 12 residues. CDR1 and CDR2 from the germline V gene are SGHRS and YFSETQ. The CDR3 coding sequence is TGCGCCAGCAGCTGGGGGGTGACTGAAGCTTTCTTT. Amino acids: CASSWGVTEAFF.

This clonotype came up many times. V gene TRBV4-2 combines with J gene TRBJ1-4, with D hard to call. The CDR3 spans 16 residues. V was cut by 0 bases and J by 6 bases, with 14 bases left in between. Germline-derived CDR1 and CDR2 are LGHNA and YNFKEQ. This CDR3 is CASSQEPPIGDEKLFF. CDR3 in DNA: TGTGCCAGCAGCCAAGAACCTCCAATCGGCGATGAAAAACTGTTTTTT.

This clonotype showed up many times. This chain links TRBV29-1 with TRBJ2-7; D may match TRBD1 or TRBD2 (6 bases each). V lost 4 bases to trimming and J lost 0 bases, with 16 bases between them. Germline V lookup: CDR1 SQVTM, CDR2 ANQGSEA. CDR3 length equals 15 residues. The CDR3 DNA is TGCAGCGTTGTTGGAGGGGACATACCCTCCTACGAGCAGTACTTC. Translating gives CSVVGGDIPSYEQYF.

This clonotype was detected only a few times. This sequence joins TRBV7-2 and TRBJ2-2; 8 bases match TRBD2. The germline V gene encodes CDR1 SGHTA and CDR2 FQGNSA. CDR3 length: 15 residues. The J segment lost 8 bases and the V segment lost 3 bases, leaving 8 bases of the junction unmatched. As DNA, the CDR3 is TGTGCCAGCAGCTTCGGGACTAGGACTTTGGGGGAGCTGTTTTTT. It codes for CASSFGTRTLGELFF.

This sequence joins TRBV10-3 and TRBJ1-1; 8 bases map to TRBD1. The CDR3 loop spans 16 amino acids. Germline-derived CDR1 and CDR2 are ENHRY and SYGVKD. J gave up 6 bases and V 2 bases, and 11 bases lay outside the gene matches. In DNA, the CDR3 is TGTGCCATCAGTGAGCCCGGGACAGGACCCCCTTCTGAAGCTTTCTTT. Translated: CAISEPGTGPPSEAFF.

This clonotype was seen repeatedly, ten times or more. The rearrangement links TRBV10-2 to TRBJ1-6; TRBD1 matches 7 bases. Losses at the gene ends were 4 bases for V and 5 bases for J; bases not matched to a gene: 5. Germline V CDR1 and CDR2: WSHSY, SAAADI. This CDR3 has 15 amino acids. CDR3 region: CASSGFGTDNSPLHF. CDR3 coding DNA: TGCGCCAGCAGTGGTTTTGGGACAGATAATTCACCCCTCCACTTT.

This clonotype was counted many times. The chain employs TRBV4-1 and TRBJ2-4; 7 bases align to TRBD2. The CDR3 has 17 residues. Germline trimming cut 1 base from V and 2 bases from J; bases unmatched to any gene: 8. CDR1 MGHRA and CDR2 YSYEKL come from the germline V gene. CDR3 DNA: TGCGCCAGCAGCCAAGGGGCTGCGGGGGTAACCAAAAACATTCAGTACTTC. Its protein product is CASSQGAAGVTKNIQYF.

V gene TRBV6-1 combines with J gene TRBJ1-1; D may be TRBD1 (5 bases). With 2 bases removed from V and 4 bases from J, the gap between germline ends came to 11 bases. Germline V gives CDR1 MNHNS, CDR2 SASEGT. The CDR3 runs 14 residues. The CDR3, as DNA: TGTGCCAGCAGTGAAAGGGGACCCCTCACTGAAGCTTTCTTT. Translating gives CASSERGPLTEAFF.

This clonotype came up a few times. The CDR3 sequence is CASSASGIMGRLGHEQFF. CDR3 nucleotides: TGTGCCAGCAGTGCCTCCGGAATTATGGGCCGCTTAGGGCACGAGCAGTTCTTC. J is TRBJ2-1 and V is TRBV6-4; D is undetermined. CDR1 and CDR2 from the germline V gene are MRHNA and SNTAGT. The CDR3 sequence is 18 residues long. Deletions cut 4 bases from V and 10 bases from J, with 29 bases between.

CDR3 sequence (DNA): TGTGCCAGCAGCCCAGACAGGGGCTATGGCTACACCTTC. It yields the protein CASSPDRGYGYTF. V is TRBV7-2 and J is TRBJ1-2; 8 bases align to TRBD1. The CDR3 spans 13 residues. Germline V gene data show CDR1 as SGHTA and CDR2 as FQGNSA. V lost 5 bases and J lost 4; bases outside the gene matches: 3.

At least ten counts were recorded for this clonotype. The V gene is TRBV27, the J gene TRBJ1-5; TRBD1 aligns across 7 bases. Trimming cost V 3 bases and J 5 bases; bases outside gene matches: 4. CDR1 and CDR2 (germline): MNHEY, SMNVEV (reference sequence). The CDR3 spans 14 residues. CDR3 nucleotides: TGTGCCAGCAGTTTCAGAGGGGGCGATCAGCCCCAGCATTTT. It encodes CASSFRGGDQPQHF.

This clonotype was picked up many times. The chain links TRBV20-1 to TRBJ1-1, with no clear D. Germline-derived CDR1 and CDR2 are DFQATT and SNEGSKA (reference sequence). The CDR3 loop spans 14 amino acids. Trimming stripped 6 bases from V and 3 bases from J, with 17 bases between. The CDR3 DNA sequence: TGCAGTGCCCCCCGGTTTGAGGGAGACACTGAAGCTTTCTTT. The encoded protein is CSAPRFEGDTEAFF.

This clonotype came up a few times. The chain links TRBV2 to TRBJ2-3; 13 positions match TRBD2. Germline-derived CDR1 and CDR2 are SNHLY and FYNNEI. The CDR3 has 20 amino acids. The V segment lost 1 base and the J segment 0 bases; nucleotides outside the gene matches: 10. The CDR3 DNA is TGTGCCAGCAGTGAAGAGGGAGGACTAGCGGGGGAACCTAGCACAGATACGCAGTATTTT. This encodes CASSEEGGLAGEPSTDTQYF. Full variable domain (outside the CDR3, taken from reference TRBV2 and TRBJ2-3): EPEVTQTPSHQVTQMGQEVILRCVPISNHLYFYWYRQILGQKVEFLVSFYNNEISEKSEIFDDQFSVERPDGSNFTLKIRSTKLEDSAMYFCASSEEGGLAGEPSTDTQYFGPGTRLTVL.

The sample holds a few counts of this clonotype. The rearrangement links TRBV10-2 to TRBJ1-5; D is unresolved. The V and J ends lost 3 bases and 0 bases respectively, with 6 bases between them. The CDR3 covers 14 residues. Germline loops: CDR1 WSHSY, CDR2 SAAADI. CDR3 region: CASSELGSNQPQHF. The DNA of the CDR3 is TGCGCCAGCAGTGAATTGGGTAGCAATCAGCCCCAGCATTTT.

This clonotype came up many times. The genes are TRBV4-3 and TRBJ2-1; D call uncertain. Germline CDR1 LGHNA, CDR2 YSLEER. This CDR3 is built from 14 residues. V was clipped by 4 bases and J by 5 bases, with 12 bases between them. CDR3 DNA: TGCGCCAGCAGCCCCGGGTCCAAGAACAATGAGCAGTTCTTC. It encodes CASSPGSKNNEQFF.

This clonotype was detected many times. For the CDR3, the DNA is TGTGCCAGCAGTTGGACTAGCGGGAGAGGTAGCACAGATACGCAGTATTTT. It translates to CASSWTSGRGSTDTQYF. The V gene is TRBV6-1, the J gene TRBJ2-3; 13 bases agree with TRBD2. This CDR3 contains 17 residues. The trim removed 5 bases at V and 0 bases at J, leaving 5 bases unmatched. Germline V gives CDR1 MNHNS, CDR2 SASEGT.

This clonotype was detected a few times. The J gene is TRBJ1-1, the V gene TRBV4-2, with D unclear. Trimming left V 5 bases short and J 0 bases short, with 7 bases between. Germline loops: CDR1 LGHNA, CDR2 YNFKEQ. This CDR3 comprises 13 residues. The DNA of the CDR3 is TGTGCCAGCAGCGTCCGTTTGAACACTGAAGCTTTCTTT. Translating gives CASSVRLNTEAFF.

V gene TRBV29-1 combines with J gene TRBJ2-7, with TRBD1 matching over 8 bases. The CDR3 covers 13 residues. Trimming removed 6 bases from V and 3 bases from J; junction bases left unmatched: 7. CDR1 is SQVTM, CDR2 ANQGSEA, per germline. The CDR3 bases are TGCAGCGTCGGACAGGGCAGGAGCTACGAGCAGTACTTC. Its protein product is CSVGQGRSYEQYF.

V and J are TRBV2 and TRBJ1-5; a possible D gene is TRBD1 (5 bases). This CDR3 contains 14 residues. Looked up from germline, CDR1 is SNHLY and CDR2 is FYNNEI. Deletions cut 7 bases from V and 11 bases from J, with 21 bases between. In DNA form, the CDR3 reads TGTGCCAGCACCCAGGTCGGCGGTGGGGCAGCCCAGCATTTT. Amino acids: CASTQVGGGAAQHF. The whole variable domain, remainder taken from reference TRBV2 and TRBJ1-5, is EPEVTQTPSHQVTQMGQEVILRCVPISNHLYFYWYRQILGQKVEFLVSFYNNEISEKSEIFDDQFSVERPDGSNFTLKIRSTKLEDSAMYFCASTQVGGGAAQHFGDGTRLSIL.

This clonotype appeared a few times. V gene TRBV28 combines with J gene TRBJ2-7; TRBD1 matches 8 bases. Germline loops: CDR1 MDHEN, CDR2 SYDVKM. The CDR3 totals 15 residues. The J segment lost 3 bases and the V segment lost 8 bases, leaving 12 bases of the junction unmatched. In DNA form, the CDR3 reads TGTGCCAGCTCAGCCCCGGGACAGGACCGCTACGAGCAGTACTTC. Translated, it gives CASSAPGQDRYEQYF.

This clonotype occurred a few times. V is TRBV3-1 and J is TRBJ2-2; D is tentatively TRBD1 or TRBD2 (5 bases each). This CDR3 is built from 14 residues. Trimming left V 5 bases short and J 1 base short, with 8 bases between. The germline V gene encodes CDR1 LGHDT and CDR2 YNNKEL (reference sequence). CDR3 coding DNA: TGTGCCAGCAGCTCGGGACGGAACACCGGGGAGCTGTTTTTT. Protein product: CASSSGRNTGELFF.

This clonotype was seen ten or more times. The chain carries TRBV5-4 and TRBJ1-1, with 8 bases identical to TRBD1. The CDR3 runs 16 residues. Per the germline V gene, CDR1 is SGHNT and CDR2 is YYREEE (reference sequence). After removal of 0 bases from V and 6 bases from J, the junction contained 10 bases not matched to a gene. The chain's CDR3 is CASSLDVRQGASEAFF. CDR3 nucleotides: TGTGCCAGCAGCTTGGATGTTAGGCAGGGGGCCTCTGAAGCTTTCTTT.

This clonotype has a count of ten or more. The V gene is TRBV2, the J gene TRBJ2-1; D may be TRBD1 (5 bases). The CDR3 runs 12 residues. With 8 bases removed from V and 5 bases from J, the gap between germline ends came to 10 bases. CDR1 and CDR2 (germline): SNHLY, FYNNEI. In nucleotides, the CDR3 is TGTGCCAGCTATCAAGGGGACAATGAGCAGTTCTTC. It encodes CASYQGDNEQFF.

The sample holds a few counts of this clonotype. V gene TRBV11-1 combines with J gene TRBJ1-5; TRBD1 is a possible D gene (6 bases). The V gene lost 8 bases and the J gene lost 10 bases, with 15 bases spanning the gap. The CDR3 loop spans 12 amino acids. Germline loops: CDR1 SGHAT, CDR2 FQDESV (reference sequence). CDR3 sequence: CASSPGDGPQHF. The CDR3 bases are TGTGCCAGCTCGCCAGGGGATGGCCCCCAGCATTTT.

CDR3: CASSYSAGEQTQYF. Here the CDR3 DNA reads TGTGCCAGCAGTTACTCCGCGGGAGAACAGACCCAGTACTTC. The chain combines TRBV6-5 with TRBJ2-5; TRBD2 matches 7 bases. This CDR3 region has 14 residues. Germline assignment: CDR1 MNHEY and CDR2 SVGAGI. The trim removed 0 bases at V and 6 bases at J, leaving 4 bases unmatched.

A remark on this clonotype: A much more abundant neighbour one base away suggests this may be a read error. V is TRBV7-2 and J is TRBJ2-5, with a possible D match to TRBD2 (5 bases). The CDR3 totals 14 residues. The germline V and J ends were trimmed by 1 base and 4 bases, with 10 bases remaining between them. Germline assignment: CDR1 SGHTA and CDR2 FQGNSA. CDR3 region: CASSLEASRETQYF. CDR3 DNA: TGTGCCAGCAGCTTAGAGGCTAGCAGAGAGACCCAGTACTTC.

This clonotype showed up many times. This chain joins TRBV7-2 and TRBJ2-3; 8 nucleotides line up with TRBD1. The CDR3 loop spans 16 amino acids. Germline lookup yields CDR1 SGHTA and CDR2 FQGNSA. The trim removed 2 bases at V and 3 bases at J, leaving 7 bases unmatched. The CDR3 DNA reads TGTGCCAGCAGCTTACAGGGGGCGCGGGTGACAGATACGCAGTATTTT. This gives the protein CASSLQGARVTDTQYF.

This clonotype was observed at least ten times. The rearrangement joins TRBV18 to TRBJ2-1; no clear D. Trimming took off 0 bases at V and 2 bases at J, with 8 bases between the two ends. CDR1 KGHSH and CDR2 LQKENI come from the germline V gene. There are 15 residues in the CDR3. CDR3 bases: TGTGCCAGCTCACCACCCGTTGGGGCCTACAATGAGCAGTTCTTC. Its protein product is CASSPPVGAYNEQFF.